This T cell receptor beta chain originates from a study of T cell clonotyping in hematopoietic cell transplantation. Study-level findings and limits: After transplant, recipient diversity fell while pathologically expanded clonotypes grew through day 180. Broader posttransplant TCR repertoire diversity was predicted by graft donor and pretransplant recipient Inverse Simpson Index values. No sorting was done, leaving CD4 and CD8 contributions mixed.

Clones were sequenced by immunoSEQ multiplex PCR, and TCRdb holds only the in-frame ones, with some missing. The table includes roughly 17,000 clones, just over 90% detected once. Time point of the sample: recipient sample about 28 days before transplant, after cytoreduction. J lost 1 base, V lost 2 bases, and 10 bases had no gene match. The germline CDR1 and CDR2 sequences are SGHAT and FQNNGV. The CDR3 runs to 19 residues. As for this clone: Its antigen is still unknown.

The rearrangement joins TRBV11-2 to TRBJ2-6; 8 positions agree with TRBD1. The sample was peripheral blood mononuclear cells, taken before stem cell transplant. The sequence came from a man between 18 and 35 years old with biphenotypic leukemia. Some clones in this sample may be carry-over from other donors' samples. CDR3 in DNA: TGTGCCAGCAGCTTATTTAGGGGACAGGTCTCATCTGGGGCCAACGTCCTGACTTTC. Translated, it gives CASSLFRGQVSSGANVLTF.